This TCR beta chain is from a study of T cells in women clearing cervical HPV infection. Background on the study: Donors had HPV16-related CIN3 or worse; 2 had invasive cancer. With HLA typing for only a few women, HLA confounding remains possible. Study-wide points: Controls had more TRBV6-7 (0.16%) than cases (around 0.11%).

immunoSEQ multiplex PCR used an average of around 1,200 ng genomic DNA. Assay: immunoSEQ multiplex PCR; the TCRdb copy retains only in-frame clones and omits some. The sample table includes tens of thousands of clones. V trimming: 0 bases; J trimming: 7 bases; junction bases outside the gene matches: 5. The CDR3 spans 13 residues. Looked up from germline, CDR1 is SQVTM and CDR2 is ANQGSEA. With respect to this clone: Its specificity is not known. The read terminates 3 residues ahead of where the CDR3 ends, so the germline J gene completes it.

Sequenced sample: blood buffy coat. The receptor was derived from a woman aged 18-69 years with a cervical HPV16 infection that either progressed to CIN3+ or cleared (not recorded which). The chain couples TRBV29-1 to TRBJ1-1, with 7 nucleotides matching TRBD1. Partial CDR3 DNA: TGCAGCGTTGAAGAGCCCAGGGGGAGTGAA. This gives the protein CSVEEPRGSE. The whole CDR3 sequence is CSVEEPRGSEAFF.